These T cell receptor beta chains were read from a single sample in a study of blood T cell repertoires in COVID-19. The method was immunoSEQ multiplex PCR; TCRdb's version includes in-frame clones alone and lacks a portion of them. In the table there are about 190,000 clones, 84% of which are singletons. The sequenced sample consisted of peripheral blood. Receptor source: a man aged 25 to 40 with active or convalescent COVID-19. Both conserved end residues are part of each CDR3. Fields, in order: CDR3 protein, CDR3 DNA, V gene, D gene, CDR3 length, clone size, J gene. A D gene is named only where the DNA matches it firmly. Expanded clones are given a class, and other clones once, few, many or no size at all.

CDR3: CASSSMARGLGEQFF; DNA: TGTGCCAGCAGCTCTATGGCCAGGGGGCTCGGTGAGCAGTTCTTC; V: TRBV7-2; D: TRBD1; length: 15; size: .; J: TRBJ2-1
CDR3: CATRSSGNADTQYF; DNA: TGTGCCACCCGATCCAGCGGGAACGCAGATACGCAGTATTTT; V: TRBV15; D: TRBD2; length: 14; size: .; J: TRBJ2-3
CDR3: CASSVQGGEAFF; DNA: TGTGCCAGCAGCGTACAGGGAGGAGAAGCTTTCTTT; V: TRBV9; D: .; length: 12; size: many; J: TRBJ1-1
CDR3: CASLTRQGSSYEQYF; DNA: TGTGCCAGCTTAACAAGACAGGGGTCCTCCTACGAGCAGTACTTC; V: TRBV2; D: TRBD1; length: 15; size: .; J: TRBJ2-7
CDR3: CASSGRRGTSGETQYF; DNA: TGTGCCAGCAGTGGGCGTCGTGGGACTAGCGGCGAGACCCAGTACTTC; V: TRBV2; D: TRBD2; length: 16; size: .; J: TRBJ2-5
CDR3: CASSLRGSSTDTQYF; DNA: TGTGCCAGCAGCTTACGCGGGAGTAGCACAGATACGCAGTATTTT; V: TRBV7-6; D: TRBD2; length: 15; size: .; J: TRBJ2-3
CDR3: CASSLQGSYNEQFF; DNA: TGTGCCAGCAGCTTACAGGGCTCCTACAATGAGCAGTTCTTC; V: TRBV7-9; D: .; length: 14; size: .; J: TRBJ2-1
CDR3: CSASPGTATEAFF; DNA: TGCAGTGCTAGTCCCGGGACAGCCACTGAAGCTTTCTTT; V: TRBV20-1; D: TRBD1; length: 13; size: few; J: TRBJ1-1
CDR3: CASSQESDRGYGYTF; DNA: TGCGCCAGCAGCCAAGAATCGGACAGGGGTTATGGCTACACCTTC; V: TRBV4-3; D: TRBD1; length: 15; size: .; J: TRBJ1-2
CDR3: CASSNGDRTNTGELFF; DNA: TGTGCCAGTAGTAACGGGGACAGGACGAACACCGGGGAGCTGTTTTTT; V: TRBV19; D: TRBD1; length: 16; size: .; J: TRBJ2-2
CDR3: CASSPDRSNQPQHF; DNA: TGTGCCAGCTCACCAGACAGGAGCAATCAGCCCCAGCATTTT; V: TRBV18; D: .; length: 14; size: .; J: TRBJ1-5
CDR3: CASSPLPRLAGGTGELFF; DNA: TGTGCCAGCAGCCCCCTCCCGAGACTAGCGGGGGGAACCGGGGAGCTGTTTTTT; V: TRBV5-4; D: TRBD2; length: 18; size: many; J: TRBJ2-2
CDR3: CASSESGLYSYTF; DNA: TGTGCCAGCAGTGAGTCCGGACTGTATAGCTACACCTTC; V: TRBV6-1; D: .; length: 13; size: .; J: TRBJ1-2
CDR3: CASSVGQRNGYTF; DNA: TGTGCCAGCAGCGTTGGACAAAGGAATGGCTACACCTTC; V: TRBV9; D: .; length: 13; size: .; J: TRBJ1-2
CDR3: CASSPTAGGLRDEQYF; DNA: TGCGCCAGCAGCCCGACGGCGGGAGGGCTTAGGGACGAGCAGTACTTC; V: TRBV4-1; D: TRBD2; length: 16; size: .; J: TRBJ2-7
CDR3: CASTLSGASGNTIYF; DNA: TGTGCCAGTACCCTATCAGGGGCCTCTGGAAACACCATATATTTT; V: TRBV19; D: .; length: 15; size: .; J: TRBJ1-3
CDR3: CASSQAAGRNYNEQFF; DNA: TGTGCCAGCAGCCAAGCGGCGGGGCGAAATTACAATGAGCAGTTCTTC; V: TRBV3-1/TRBV3-2; D: .; length: 16; size: .; J: TRBJ2-1
CDR3: CASSQAFNEQFF; DNA: TGCGCCAGCAGCCAAGCTTTTAATGAGCAGTTCTTC; V: TRBV4-1; D: .; length: 12; size: .; J: TRBJ2-1
CDR3: CASTTGGPYQPQHF; DNA: TGTGCCAGCACTACAGGGGGCCCTTATCAGCCCCAGCATTTT; V: TRBV28; D: TRBD1; length: 14; size: .; J: TRBJ1-5
CDR3: CASSVGGQSADTQYF; DNA: TGTGCCAGCAGCGTAGGCGGACAGTCCGCAGATACGCAGTATTTT; V: TRBV9; D: .; length: 15; size: few; J: TRBJ2-3
CDR3: CASSYGRASTEAFF; DNA: TGTGCCAGCAGTTACGGGCGGGCCAGCACTGAAGCTTTCTTT; V: TRBV6-5; D: .; length: 14; size: .; J: TRBJ1-1
CDR3: CATSDLGQADTQYF; DNA: TGTGCCACCAGTGATTTGGGGCAAGCTGATACGCAGTATTTT; V: TRBV24-1; D: .; length: 14; size: once; J: TRBJ2-3
CDR3: CASSKGDTFYGYTF; DNA: TGTGCCAGCAGCAAAGGGGACACCTTCTATGGCTACACCTTC; V: TRBV21-1; D: .; length: 14; size: once; J: TRBJ1-2
CDR3: CASSMRSGYTF; DNA: TGTGCCAGTAGTATGAGGAGCGGCTACACCTTC; V: TRBV19; D: .; length: 11; size: .; J: TRBJ1-2
CDR3: CSIFSSNEQFF; DNA: TGCAGCATATTTAGCAGCAATGAGCAGTTCTTC; V: TRBV29-1; D: .; length: 11; size: few; J: TRBJ2-1
CDR3: CATSRPGGVSPLHF; DNA: TGTGCCACCAGCAGACCAGGGGGCGTTTCACCCCTCCACTTT; V: TRBV15; D: TRBD1; length: 14; size: .; J: TRBJ1-6
CDR3: CASSLYAQANTGELFF; DNA: TGTGCCAGCAGCTTGTACGCCCAGGCGAACACCGGGGAGCTGTTTTTT; V: TRBV5-4; D: .; length: 16; size: .; J: TRBJ2-2
CDR3: CASSSPTGIDGELFF; DNA: TGTGCCAGCAGCTCTCCGACAGGGATAGACGGGGAGCTGTTTTTT; V: TRBV7-2; D: TRBD1; length: 15; size: .; J: TRBJ2-2
CDR3: CASSLGPLRSSYNEQFF; DNA: TGTGCCAGCAGCTTAGGCCCCCTTAGGAGCTCCTACAATGAGCAGTTCTTC; V: TRBV7-6; D: .; length: 17; size: .; J: TRBJ2-1
CDR3: CASSLPRQANYEQYF; DNA: TGTGCCAGCAGCTTACCCCGACAGGCTAACTACGAGCAGTACTTC; V: TRBV11-2; D: .; length: 15; size: .; J: TRBJ2-7
CDR3: CASSLGVREDYGYTF; DNA: TGTGCCAGTAGTCTGGGTGTGAGGGAAGACTATGGCTACACCTTC; V: TRBV19; D: .; length: 15; size: .; J: TRBJ1-2
CDR3: CASSPFSGGVNTGELFF; DNA: TGTGCCAGCAGTCCGTTTAGCGGGGGGGTGAACACCGGGGAGCTGTTTTTT; V: TRBV28; D: TRBD2; length: 17; size: .; J: TRBJ2-2
CDR3: CASSPTSGGPTDTQYF; DNA: TGTGCCAGCAGCCCGACTAGCGGGGGGCCCACAGATACGCAGTATTTT; V: TRBV13; D: TRBD2; length: 16; size: few; J: TRBJ2-3
CDR3: CASSISGGKVEAFF; DNA: TGTGCCAGTAGTATATCAGGGGGGAAAGTTGAAGCTTTCTTT; V: TRBV19; D: TRBD1; length: 14; size: .; J: TRBJ1-1
CDR3: CASSEPRQGVEETQYF; DNA: TGTGCCAGCAGTGAACCCAGACAGGGGGTAGAGGAGACCCAGTACTTC; V: TRBV6-1; D: TRBD1; length: 16; size: .; J: TRBJ2-5
CDR3: CASSLSLAGGRSYNEQFF; DNA: TGTGCCAGCAGCTTAAGTCTAGCGGGGGGGCGATCCTACAATGAGCAGTTCTTC; V: TRBV7-3; D: TRBD2; length: 18; size: few; J: TRBJ2-1
CDR3: CASNDRGDGYTF; DNA: TGTGCCAGTAATGACAGGGGTGACGGCTACACCTTC; V: TRBV19; D: TRBD1; length: 12; size: .; J: TRBJ1-2
CDR3: CASSPTTPGQGFQPQHF; DNA: TGTGCCAGCAGTCCCACCACACCGGGACAGGGTTTCCAGCCCCAGCATTTT; V: TRBV27; D: TRBD1; length: 17; size: .; J: TRBJ1-5
CDR3: CASSSGAAGTGGGYTF; DNA: TGTGCCAGCAGCTCGGGAGCAGCCGGGACAGGGGGTGGCTACACCTTC; V: TRBV7-2; D: TRBD1; length: 16; size: .; J: TRBJ1-2
CDR3: CASSQGPGQGASNSPLHF; DNA: TGTGCCAGCAGCCAAGGGCCGGGACAGGGGGCCTCTAATTCACCCCTCCACTTT; V: TRBV14; D: TRBD1; length: 18; size: few; J: TRBJ1-6
CDR3: CASSLSPSPGSYEQYF; DNA: TGTGCCAGCAGCTTATCCCCTTCCCCGGGGTCCTACGAGCAGTACTTC; V: TRBV5-5; D: .; length: 16; size: once; J: TRBJ2-7
CDR3: CASNFVVAGTEAFF; DNA: TGTGCCAGTAACTTCGTGGTTGCCGGCACTGAAGCTTTCTTT; V: TRBV19; D: .; length: 14; size: .; J: TRBJ1-1
CDR3: CASSEGQGGPYNSPLHF; DNA: TGTGCCAGCTCTGAAGGACAGGGGGGGCCATATAATTCACCCCTCCACTTT; V: TRBV18; D: TRBD1; length: 17; size: .; J: TRBJ1-6
CDR3: CASRMGQGPTEAFF; DNA: TGTGCCAGCAGGATGGGACAGGGCCCCACTGAAGCTTTCTTT; V: TRBV28; D: TRBD1; length: 14; size: .; J: TRBJ1-1
CDR3: CASRGQFQETQYF; DNA: TGTGCCAGCAGAGGACAGTTCCAAGAGACCCAGTACTTC; V: TRBV7-9; D: .; length: 13; size: .; J: TRBJ2-5
CDR3: CSVSDYGYTF; DNA: TGCAGCGTATCAGACTATGGCTACACCTTC; V: TRBV29-1; D: .; length: 10; size: .; J: TRBJ1-2
CDR3: CAWSALGGSGSEQFF; DNA: TGTGCCTGGAGTGCCCTCGGAGGATCGGGATCTGAGCAGTTCTTC; V: TRBV30; D: .; length: 15; size: few; J: TRBJ2-1
CDR3: CASSLTSGGSATYNEQFF; DNA: TGTGCCAGCAGCTTGACTAGCGGGGGGTCCGCAACCTACAATGAGCAGTTCTTC; V: TRBV5-6; D: TRBD2; length: 18; size: .; J: TRBJ2-1
CDR3: CAISESGGSNTGELFF; DNA: TGTGCCATCAGTGAGTCGGGGGGGTCTAACACCGGGGAGCTGTTTTTT; V: TRBV10-3; D: TRBD2; length: 16; size: .; J: TRBJ2-2
CDR3: CASSFDWGQGGGYTF; DNA: TGTGCCAGCAGCTTCGATTGGGGACAGGGTGGGGGCTACACCTTC; V: TRBV7-2; D: TRBD1; length: 15; size: .; J: TRBJ1-2
CDR3: CASSLAGVTDTQYF; DNA: TGTGCCAGCAGCTTAGCGGGAGTGACAGATACGCAGTATTTT; V: TRBV7-9; D: .; length: 14; size: .; J: TRBJ2-3
CDR3: CASSLGSLGQHTGELFF; DNA: TGTGCCAGCAGTTTAGGGTCTCTCGGACAGCACACCGGGGAGCTGTTTTTT; V: TRBV28; D: .; length: 17; size: .; J: TRBJ2-2